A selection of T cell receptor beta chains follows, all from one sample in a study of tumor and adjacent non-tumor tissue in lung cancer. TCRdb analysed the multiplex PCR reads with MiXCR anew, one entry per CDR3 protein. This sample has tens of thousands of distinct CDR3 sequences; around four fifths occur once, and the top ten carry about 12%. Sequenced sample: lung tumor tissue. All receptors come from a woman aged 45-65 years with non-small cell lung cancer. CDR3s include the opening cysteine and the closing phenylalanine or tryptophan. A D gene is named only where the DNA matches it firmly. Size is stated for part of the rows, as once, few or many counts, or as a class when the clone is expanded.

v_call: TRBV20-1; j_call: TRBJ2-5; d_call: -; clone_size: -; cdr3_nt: TGCAGTGTCCAGTGCGGTGCTCAAGAGACCCAGTACTTC; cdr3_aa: CSVQCGAQETQYF
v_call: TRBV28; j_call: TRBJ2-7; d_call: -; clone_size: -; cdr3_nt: TGTGCCAGCTCCCACGCGGGACCCTACGAGCAATACTTC; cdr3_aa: CASSHAGPYEQYF
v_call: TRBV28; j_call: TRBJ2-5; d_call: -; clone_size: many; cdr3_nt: TGTGCCAGCAGTCCCCAAGAGACCCAGTACTTC; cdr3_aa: CASSPQETQYF
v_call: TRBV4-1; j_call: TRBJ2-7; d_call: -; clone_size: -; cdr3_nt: TGCGCTAGCAGCCAAGGAGAGGTAAACAATCACTACGAGCAGTACTTC; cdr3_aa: CASSQGEVNNHYEQYF
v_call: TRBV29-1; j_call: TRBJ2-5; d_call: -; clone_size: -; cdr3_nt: TGCAGCGTTGAGGCCCTTCGCGGGTCCCAAGAGACCCGGTACTTC; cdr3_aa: CSVEALRGSQETRYF
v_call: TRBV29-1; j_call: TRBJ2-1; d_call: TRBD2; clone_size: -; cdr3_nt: TGCAGCGTACACTCCTGGAGTAGCGGGAGTAGTTTTGAGCAATTCTTC; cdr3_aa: CSVHSWSSGSSFEQFF
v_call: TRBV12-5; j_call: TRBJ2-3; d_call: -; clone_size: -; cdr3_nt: TGTTCTAGTGGCGACGGGAGTATCAATACGCAGTATTTT; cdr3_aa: CSSGDGSINTQYF
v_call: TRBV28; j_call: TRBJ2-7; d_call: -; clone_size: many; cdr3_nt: TGTGCCAGCAGTTTAAGGCAGCTTACCTACGAGCAGTACTTC; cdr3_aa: CASSLRQLTYEQYF
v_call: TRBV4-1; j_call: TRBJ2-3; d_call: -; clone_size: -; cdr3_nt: TGCACCAGTAGCCAAGAAGAGGGGGATGCGGAGGGGAGCACAGGTACGCAGTATTTT; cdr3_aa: CTSSQEEGDAEGSTGTQYF
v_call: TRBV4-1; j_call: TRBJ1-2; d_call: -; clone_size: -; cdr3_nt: TGTACCAGCAGCCGACAGACAGCTAACTATGGCTACACCTTC; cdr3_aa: CTSSRQTANYGYTF
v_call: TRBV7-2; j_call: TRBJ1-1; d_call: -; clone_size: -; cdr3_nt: TGTGCCAGTAGCTTCGGTGCAGACACTGAAGTTTTCTTT; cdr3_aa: CASSFGADTEVFF
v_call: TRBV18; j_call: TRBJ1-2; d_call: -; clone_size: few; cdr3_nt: TGTGCCAGCTCCCCAGACACGAACTATGGCTACACCTTC; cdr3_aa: CASSPDTNYGYTF
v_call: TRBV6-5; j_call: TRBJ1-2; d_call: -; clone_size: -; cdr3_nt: TGTGCCAACAGAAACATTATAGGGCAGGGGTCCTGTGGCTACACCTTC; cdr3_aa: CANRNIIGQGSCGYTF
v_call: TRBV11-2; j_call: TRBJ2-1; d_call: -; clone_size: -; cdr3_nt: TGTGCCAGTAGCTATGGCACTGCCGACAATGAGCAGTTCTTC; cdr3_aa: CASSYGTADNEQFF
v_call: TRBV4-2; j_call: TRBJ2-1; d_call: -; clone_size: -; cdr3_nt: TGTGCCAATAACCAAGAGGGGGGTGGCGGGCCCTACAATGAGCAGTTCTTC; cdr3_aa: CANNQEGGGGPYNEQFF
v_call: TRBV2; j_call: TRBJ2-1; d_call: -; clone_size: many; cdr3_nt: TGTGCCAGCAGTGAATGGGGGTTTGAGCAGTTCTTC; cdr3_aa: CASSEWGFEQFF
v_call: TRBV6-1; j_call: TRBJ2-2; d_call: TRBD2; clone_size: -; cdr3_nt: TGTGCCAGCAAACTAGCGGCGAACACCGTGGAGCTGTTTTTT; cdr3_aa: CASKLAANTVELFF
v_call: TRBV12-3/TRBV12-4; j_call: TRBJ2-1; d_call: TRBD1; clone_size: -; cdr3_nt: TGTGCCAGCAGTTTGGGGACAGGGGGGAATGAGCAGTTCTTC; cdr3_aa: CASSLGTGGNEQFF
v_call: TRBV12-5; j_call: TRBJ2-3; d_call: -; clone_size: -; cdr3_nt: TGTGCTAGTTGCGACGGGAGTATCGATACGGAGTATTTT; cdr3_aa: CASCDGSIDTEYF
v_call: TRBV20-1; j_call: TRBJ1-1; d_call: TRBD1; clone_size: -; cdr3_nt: TGCAGTGCTTGGACAGGGGGCGTAGCTTTCTTT; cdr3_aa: CSAWTGGVAFF
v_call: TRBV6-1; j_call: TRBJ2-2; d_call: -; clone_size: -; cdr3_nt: TGTGTCAGCGGTGATCAGGACACCCAGACCGGGGAGCTGTTTTTT; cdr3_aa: CVSGDQDTQTGELFF
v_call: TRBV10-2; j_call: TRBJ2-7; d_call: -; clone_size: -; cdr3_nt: TGCGCCACCCGAGACACACATTCCTCCTACGAGTACTACTTC; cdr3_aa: CATRDTHSSYEYYF
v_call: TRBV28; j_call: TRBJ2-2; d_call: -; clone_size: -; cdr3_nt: TGTGCCAGCAGTTTATCTAGAGGGGTGTCCGGGGAGCCGTTTTTT; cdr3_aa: CASSLSRGVSGEPFF
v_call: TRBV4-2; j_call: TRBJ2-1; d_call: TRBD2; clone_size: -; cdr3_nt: TGTGTCAACAGCCAAGAAGAGACTAGCGGCTACAATGAACAGTTCTTC; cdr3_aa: CVNSQEETSGYNEQFF
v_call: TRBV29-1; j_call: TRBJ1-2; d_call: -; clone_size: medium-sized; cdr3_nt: TGCAGCGTTGAAGCTTTGAGTGAGGCGGGCTATGGCTACACCTTC; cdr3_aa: CSVEALSEAGYGYTF
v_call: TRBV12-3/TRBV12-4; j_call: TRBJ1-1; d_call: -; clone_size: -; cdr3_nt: TGTGCCAGCAGTTCGGCAGGCGTCACCGAAGTTTTCTTT; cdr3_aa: CASSSAGVTEVFF
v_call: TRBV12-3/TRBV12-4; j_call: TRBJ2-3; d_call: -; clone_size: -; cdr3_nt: TGTGTCATCAGTTTAAGGGCAGATACGCAGTATTTT; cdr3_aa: CVISLRADTQYF
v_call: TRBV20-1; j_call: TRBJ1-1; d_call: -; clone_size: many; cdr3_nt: TGCAGTGCTAGAGATAGCCGCAGGGGAGCTTTCTTT; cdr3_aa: CSARDSRRGAFF
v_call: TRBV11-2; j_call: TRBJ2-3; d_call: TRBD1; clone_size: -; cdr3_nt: TGTGCTAGCAACCAGGGACAGGCGTACACAGATACGCAGTATTTT; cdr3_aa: CASNQGQAYTDTQYF
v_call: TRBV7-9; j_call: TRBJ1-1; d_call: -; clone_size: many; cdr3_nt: TGTGCCAGCAGCTTAGAAAGTGGGGGCACTGAAGCTTTCTTT; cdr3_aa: CASSLESGGTEAFF
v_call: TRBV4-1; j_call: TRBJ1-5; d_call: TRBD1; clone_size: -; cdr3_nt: TGCGCCAGCAGCCAAGGGGACAGGGGAAATCAGCCCCATCATTTT; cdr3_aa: CASSQGDRGNQPHHF
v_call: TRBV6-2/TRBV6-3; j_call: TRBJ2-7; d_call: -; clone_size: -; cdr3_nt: TGTGCCAGTAGTTACGACAAGGCGACCTATGTGCAGTACTTC; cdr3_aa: CASSYDKATYVQYF
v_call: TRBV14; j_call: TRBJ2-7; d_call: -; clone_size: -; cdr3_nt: TGTGCCATCAGCGTCCAGGGAATAACCTACGAGCAGCACTTC; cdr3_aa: CAISVQGITYEQHF
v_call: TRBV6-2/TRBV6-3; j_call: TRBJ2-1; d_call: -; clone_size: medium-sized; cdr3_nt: TGTGCCAGCAGGCGGGGCGGGGTGACGTCCTACAATGAGCAGTTCTTC; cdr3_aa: CASRRGGVTSYNEQFF
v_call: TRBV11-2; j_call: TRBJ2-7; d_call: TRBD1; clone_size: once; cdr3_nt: TGTGTCAGCAGCCAGGGACAGGGAGAGTTCTCCTACGAGCAGTGTTTC; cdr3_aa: CVSSQGQGEFSYEQCF
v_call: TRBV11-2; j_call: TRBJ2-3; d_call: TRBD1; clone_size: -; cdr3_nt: TGTGCCATCAGCTCAGGACCCACAGGGGACCATACGCAGTATTTT; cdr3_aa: CAISSGPTGDHTQYF
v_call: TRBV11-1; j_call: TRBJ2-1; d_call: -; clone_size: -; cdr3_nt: TGTGTCAGCAGCCCGACTCCTTTGACGGGCAATGAGCAGTTCTTC; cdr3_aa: CVSSPTPLTGNEQFF
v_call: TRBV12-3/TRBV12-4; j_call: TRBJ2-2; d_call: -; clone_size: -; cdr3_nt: TGTGCCAGCAGTTTGGGGGCCGTTGGGGAGCTGTTTTTT; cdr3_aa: CASSLGAVGELFF
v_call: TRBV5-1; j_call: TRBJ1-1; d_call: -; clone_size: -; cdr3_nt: TGCACCAGCAGCTTATTAGTGGGGAGCACTGAACCTTTCTTT; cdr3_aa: CTSSLLVGSTEPFF
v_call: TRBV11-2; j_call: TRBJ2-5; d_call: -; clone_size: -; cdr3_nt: TGTGCCAGCAGCTTAAACGGAATTCAAGAGATCAAGTACTTC; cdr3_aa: CASSLNGIQEIKYF
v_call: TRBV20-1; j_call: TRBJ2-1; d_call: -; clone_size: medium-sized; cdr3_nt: TGCAGTGCCGCCCCCCCTAGCTACTCCTACAATGAGCAGTTCTTC; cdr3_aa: CSAAPPSYSYNEQFF
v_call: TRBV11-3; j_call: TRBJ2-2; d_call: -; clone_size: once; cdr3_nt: TGTGCCAGCAGCCTAACGGTGGGCACAGGGGAGCTGTTTTTT; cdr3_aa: CASSLTVGTGELFF